These 20 T cell receptor beta chains share one sample of origin, sequenced in a study of T-cell memory formation after mild COVID-19. From the 5' RACE reads, TCRdb called clonotypes with MiXCR, one entry per CDR3 protein. The sample gives some 490,000 distinct CDR3 sequences, over 15% of which show up once; around 12% is in the top ten. The material sequenced was PBMCs or a T cell subset sorted from them (not recorded which). The receptors shown here come from an adult woman who had mild COVID-19 (a few samples of this study predate the infection). Cell type and time point are not known.

This chain joins TRBV12-5 and TRBJ1-1; weak D call: TRBD1 (5 bases). V lost 1 base and J 4 bases, leaving 10 bases between the germline ends. There are 14 residues in the CDR3. Looked up from germline, CDR1 is LGHNT and CDR2 is FRNRAP. The CDR3 nucleotides are TGTGCTAGTGGTTTGGAAGGGGTTGCCACTGAAGCTTTCTTT. Its protein is CASGLEGVATEAFF.

This clonotype has more than one count but fewer than ten. The chain employs TRBV5-1 and TRBJ2-1, with 10 bases aligning to TRBD1. Germline-derived CDR1 and CDR2 are SGHRS and YFSETQ. CDR3 length equals 17 residues. With V trimmed by 1 base and J by 1 base, 5 bases remained unmatched. CDR3 DNA sequence: TGCGCCAGCAGCTTGAGCGACAGGGGGCCTTCCTACAATGAGCAGTTCTTC. Amino acids: CASSLSDRGPSYNEQFF.

This chain joins TRBV7-9 and TRBJ2-1, with a weak D call TRBD1 (6 bases). Deletions cut 1 base from V and 9 bases from J, with 10 bases between. CDR1 SEHNR and CDR2 FQNEAQ come from the germline V gene (reference sequence). This CDR3 has 13 amino acids. The CDR3 loop is CASSLGQAFEQFF. The DNA of the CDR3 is TGTGCCAGCAGCTTAGGACAGGCGTTTGAGCAGTTCTTC.

This clonotype has a count of ten or more. The V and J genes are TRBV5-1 and TRBJ2-7; D may correspond to TRBD1 or TRBD2 (5 bases each). Trimming shortened V by 9 bases and J by 13 bases, and 17 bases separated the two germline ends. Germline assignment: CDR1 SGHRS and CDR2 YFSETQ. The CDR3 spans 10 residues. CDR3 in DNA: TGCGCCAAAGCATGTCCCGGGGCTTACTTC. As protein: CAKACPGAYF. The full variable domain, its missing parts supplied by reference TRBV5-1 and TRBJ2-7, is KAGVTQTPRYLIKTRGQQVTLSCSPISGHRSVSWYQQTPGQGLQFLFEYFSETQRNKGNFPGRFSGRQFSNSRSEMNVSTLELGDSALYLCAKACPGAYFGPGTRLTVT.

The chain carries TRBV10-3 and TRBJ2-7, with D hard to call. In germline, CDR1 is ENHRY, CDR2 SYGVKD. The V gene lost 3 bases and the J gene lost 5 bases, with 8 bases spanning the gap. The CDR3 loop spans 12 amino acids. The CDR3 is CAISDFGHEQYF. In nucleotides, the CDR3 is TGTGCCATCAGTGATTTTGGACACGAGCAGTACTTC.

The table lists this clonotype with many counts. The chain employs TRBV12-3 or TRBV12-4 and TRBJ2-7, with D perhaps given as TRBD1 or TRBD2 (5 bases each). This CDR3 comprises 16 residues. The V end was cut by 6 bases, the J end by 2 bases, with 20 bases between. Here the CDR3 reads CASSPKRVWDPYEQYF. The DNA of the CDR3 is TGTGCCAGCAGCCCGAAGAGAGTCTGGGACCCCTACGAGCAGTACTTC.

V and J are TRBV25-1 and TRBJ1-4; D gene unclear. The CDR3 extends over 16 amino acids. The V gene lost 3 bases and the J gene lost 6 bases, with 17 bases spanning the gap. Germline V lookup: CDR1 MGHDK, CDR2 SYGVNS. The DNA of the CDR3 is TGTGCCAGCAGTGACGTCGAACAAGGGATGGATGAAAAACTGTTTTTT. It encodes CASSDVEQGMDEKLFF.

The gene calls are TRBV9 and TRBJ1-1; weak D call: TRBD1 (6 bases). The V gene's germline CDR1 is SGDLS and CDR2 YYNGEE. This CDR3 has 14 amino acids. The V end lost 3 bases, the J end lost 5 bases, and 14 bases lay between the germline ends. CDR3 bases: TGTGCCAGCAGCGGACAGGTGGGGGGAACTGAAGCTTTCTTT. It encodes CASSGQVGGTEAFF.

This chain links TRBV27 with TRBJ2-7; the match to TRBD1 covers 11 bases. The CDR3 runs to 14 residues. CDR1 MNHEY and CDR2 SMNVEV come from the germline V gene (reference sequence). After removal of 5 bases from V and 6 bases from J, the junction contained 6 bases not matched to a gene. CDR3 sequence (DNA): TGTGCCAGCAGTCCGGACAGGGGGCTGGGCGAGCAGTACTTC. It encodes CASSPDRGLGEQYF.

This chain links TRBV29-1 with TRBJ2-5, with D perhaps being TRBD1 or TRBD2 (5 bases each). CDR1 and CDR2 from the germline V gene are SQVTM and ANQGSEA. This CDR3 spans 14 amino acids. Trimming pared 1 base from V and 2 bases from J, leaving 11 bases between. CDR3 protein: CSVEGIGAQETQYF. The CDR3 DNA sequence: TGCAGCGTTGAAGGAATCGGGGCTCAAGAGACCCAGTACTTC. Variable domain in full (rest from reference TRBV29-1 and TRBJ2-5): SAVISQKPSRDICQRGTSLTIQCQVDSQVTMMFWYRQQPGQSLTLIATANQGSEATYESGFVIDKFPISRPNLTFSTLTVSNMSPEDSSIYLCSVEGIGAQETQYFGPGTRLLVL.

This clonotype turned up a few times. This chain connects TRBV5-1 to TRBJ2-7, with a tentative D call TRBD2 (5 bases). V lost 0 bases, J lost 0 bases, and 16 bases lay in between. The CDR3 runs 17 residues. From germline, CDR1 is SGHRS and CDR2 YFSETQ. This CDR3 reads CASSLVVGVPSSYEQYF. The DNA of the CDR3 is TGCGCCAGCAGCTTGGTTGTCGGGGTACCTAGCTCCTACGAGCAGTACTTC.

This clonotype has a count of ten or more. The rearrangement links TRBV29-1 to TRBJ1-5; D not certain. Trimming cost V 6 bases and J 4 bases, with 13 bases left between them. The germline V gene encodes CDR1 SQVTM and CDR2 ANQGSEA. This CDR3 has 13 residues. Here the CDR3 reads CSVEVELNQPQHF. The CDR3 DNA reads TGCAGCGTCGAGGTAGAGCTTAATCAGCCCCAGCATTTT. The full variable domain, rest sourced from reference TRBV29-1 and TRBJ1-5, is SAVISQKPSRDICQRGTSLTIQCQVDSQVTMMFWYRQQPGQSLTLIATANQGSEATYESGFVIDKFPISRPNLTFSTLTVSNMSPEDSSIYLCSVEVELNQPQHFGDGTRLSIL.

This clonotype was recorded a few times. J is TRBJ2-6 and V is TRBV7-2; 9 positions agree with TRBD2. Germline-derived CDR1 and CDR2 are SGHTA and FQGNSA. The CDR3 has 18 amino acids. V gave up 7 bases and J gave up 1 base; unmatched junction bases: 11. This CDR3 is CASIPGLAGPSGANVLTF. In DNA, the CDR3 is TGTGCCAGCATCCCAGGCCTAGCGGGGCCATCTGGGGCCAACGTCCTGACTTTC.

V gene TRBV2 combines with J gene TRBJ2-5, with D maybe TRBD1 (5 bases). Germline lookup yields CDR1 SNHLY and CDR2 FYNNEI. The CDR3 is made up of 14 amino acids. V gave up 3 bases and J gave up 5 bases, with 13 bases separating them. The CDR3 loop reads CASSDGRGSETQYF. The DNA for the CDR3 is TGTGCCAGCAGTGATGGAAGGGGATCCGAGACCCAGTACTTC.

This chain joins TRBV20-1 and TRBJ2-5; 15 positions agree with TRBD2. This CDR3 contains 18 residues. Germline CDR1 is DFQATT and CDR2 is SNEGSKA (reference sequence). V shed 3 bases and J 1 base; nucleotides not matched to a gene: 9. In DNA form, the CDR3 reads TGCAGTGCTAGTGGGGGACTAGCGGGGGGCCGGCTCCAAGAGACCCAGTACTTC. The encoded protein is CSASGGLAGGRLQETQYF.

V is TRBV3-1 and J is TRBJ1-5; no clear D gene. This CDR3 is 14 amino acids long. Germline CDR1 is LGHDT and CDR2 is YNNKEL (reference sequence). The V gene lost 1 base and the J gene lost 7 bases, with 11 bases spanning the gap. This CDR3 is CASSQVGFAQPQHF. CDR3 sequence (DNA): TGTGCCAGCAGCCAAGTGGGCTTCGCCCAGCCCCAGCATTTT.

This clonotype was seen only a few times. One junction end does not reproduce the germline sequence, and a read error may be involved. CDR3 sequence reads: CASSNPRGPTGELFF. The CDR3 bases are TGTGCTAGCAGCAACCCCAGGGGTCCCACCGGGGAGCTGTTTTTT. J is TRBJ2-2 and V is TRBV7-7, with D possibly TRBD1 on 6 matching bases. The CDR3 has 15 residues. The V gene's germline CDR1 is SSHAT and CDR2 FNYEAQ (reference sequence).

The chain uses TRBV27 and TRBJ2-7; D may be TRBD1 (6 bases). The germline V and J ends were trimmed by 6 bases and 0 bases, with 15 bases remaining between them. Germline CDR1 reads MNHEY; CDR2 reads SMNVEV (reference sequence). CDR3 length equals 15 residues. In DNA, the CDR3 is TGTGCCAGCAGGCTAACAGGGCATAGCTCCTACGAGCAGTACTTC. It yields the protein CASRLTGHSSYEQYF.

In this sample, this clonotype turned up a few times. This sequence joins TRBV2 and TRBJ2-2; 9 bases align to TRBD1. CDR3 length equals 16 residues. Germline V lookup: CDR1 SNHLY, CDR2 FYNNEI. V trimming: 2 bases; J trimming: 7 bases; junction bases outside the gene matches: 8. The CDR3 loop is CASSEWGQGFGGELFF. The CDR3 DNA follows: TGTGCCAGCAGTGAATGGGGACAGGGATTTGGCGGGGAGCTGTTTTTT. The full variable domain, with the rest looked up from reference TRBV2 and TRBJ2-2, is EPEVTQTPSHQVTQMGQEVILRCVPISNHLYFYWYRQILGQKVEFLVSFYNNEISEKSEIFDDQFSVERPDGSNFTLKIRSTKLEDSAMYFCASSEWGQGFGGELFFGEGSRLTVL.

V usage is TRBV20-1 and J usage is TRBJ2-4; the D gene is possibly TRBD2 (6 bases). Germline values: CDR1 DFQATT, CDR2 SNEGSKA (reference sequence). The CDR3 covers 14 residues. The ends were cut back, 0 bases at V and 7 bases at J, with 13 bases in the middle. CDR3 nucleotides: TGCAGTGCTAGAGATGCGACGGAGGGGAACATTCAGTACTTC. Translation gives CSARDATEGNIQYF.